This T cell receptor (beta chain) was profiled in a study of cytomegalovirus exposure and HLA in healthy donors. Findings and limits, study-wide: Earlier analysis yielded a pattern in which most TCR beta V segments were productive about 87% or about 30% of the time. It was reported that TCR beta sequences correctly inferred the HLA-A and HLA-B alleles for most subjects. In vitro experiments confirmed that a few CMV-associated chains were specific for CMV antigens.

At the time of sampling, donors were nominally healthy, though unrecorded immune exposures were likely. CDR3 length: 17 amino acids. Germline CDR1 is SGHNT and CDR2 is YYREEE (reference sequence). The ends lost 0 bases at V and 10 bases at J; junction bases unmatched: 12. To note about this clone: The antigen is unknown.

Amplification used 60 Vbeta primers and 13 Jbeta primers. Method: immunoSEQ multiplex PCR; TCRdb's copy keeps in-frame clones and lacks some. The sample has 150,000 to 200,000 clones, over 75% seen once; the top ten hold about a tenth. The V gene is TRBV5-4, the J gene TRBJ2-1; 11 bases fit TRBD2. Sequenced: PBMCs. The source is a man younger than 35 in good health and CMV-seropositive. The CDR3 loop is CASSLVSGGALGLEQFF. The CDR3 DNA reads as TGTGCCAGCAGCTTGGTTAGCGGGGGGGCCCTCGGTCTAGAGCAGTTCTTC. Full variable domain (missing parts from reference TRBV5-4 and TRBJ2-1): ETGVTQSPTHLIKTRGQQVTLRCSSQSGHNTVSWYQQALGQGPQFIFQYYREEENGRGNFPPRFSGLQFPNYSSELNVNALELDDSALYLCASSLVSGGALGLEQFFGPGTRLTVL.